This T cell receptor beta chain was documented in a study of tumor-infiltrating lymphocytes in primary liver carcinoma (dated by TCRdb to about 2017). For context, the study as a whole: Of the five patients, three men and two women aged 30 to 69 years, four had hepatocellular carcinoma and one had combined HCC and intrahepatic cholangiocarcinoma. To link TCRbeta repertoire diversity to the local molecular phenotype, the approximately 23 tumor region samples were profiled with Agilent mRNA microarrays. Technical replicate repertoires showed high reproducibility, with mean shared-clone rates around 0.9 and correlation coefficients above 0.95. The tumors of the five patients were staged as T1-T3 N0M0, with maximum diameters ranging from roughly 4 to 10 cm. A total of some 35 specimens from 5 patients went through TCRbeta repertoire sequencing, namely 25 tumor regions, 5 adjacent noncancerous liver tissues and 5 peripheral blood samples. Each sample produced roughly 3.5 to 7.13 million productive TCRbeta reads, and read depth showed no significant difference between tissue types. For each liver tumor, the study sampled five regions along with adjacent normal tissue and blood, and applied TCRbeta repertoire sequencing, expression microarrays and whole-exome sequencing.

This clonotype has a count of ten or more. The specificity of this receptor is unknown. Per-base qualities were not stored, and no clone one base away is much larger. Without any cell sorting, total RNA and DNA were extracted together from about 20-30 mg of bulk tissue using the AllPrep DNA/RNA mini kit. About 5 patients with histopathologically diagnosed primary liver carcinoma underwent surgical resection in China between late 2015 and 2016. At the time of sampling, the patients were treatment-naive and had chronic HBV infection. Each tumor was sampled at five spatially separated regions: the tumor centre plus the superior, inferior, left-lateral and right-lateral poles. Histological examination found more than 90% viable tumor cells in every tumor sample. Pieces of fresh tumor and adjacent tissue were cut in half, with one half kept in RNAlater at -80 degrees C and the other half sent for histology.

Taken from cysteine to phenylalanine, the CDR3 has 12 residues. The sequence is cut down to CDR3 DNA, 36 bases in frame from base 1. V is pared back by 7 bases and J by 2 bases, with 12 bases lying between the germline termini. Via the germline V gene (reference sequence), CDR1 is GTSNPN and CDR2 SVGIG. TCRbeta-specific cDNA was reverse-transcribed from about 520 ng total RNA using a constant-region primer and ProtoScript II reverse transcriptase. Three nested multiplex PCR rounds, following a slightly modified ARM-PCR procedure, were used to build the TCRbeta libraries. The first two PCR rounds used multiplex TRBV1-TRBV30 forward primers with a Cbeta reverse primer, each for about 11 cycles. A final 25-cycle PCR with Deep VentR polymerase added sample barcodes and Illumina adapters. Before sequencing, amplicons of 200-500 bp were purified from gel using a QIAquick gel extraction kit. An Illumina HiSeq 2500 was used to sequence the TCRbeta amplicons with 250-bp paired-end reads. In the paper's pipeline: Quality trimming of reads was performed with Trimmomatic v0.33, and paired reads were merged with FLASH v1.2.11 so that full CDR3 sequences could be recovered. V, D and J germline segments were assigned to the rearranged TCRbeta sequences by MiGEC v1.2.1b. Clonotype statistics and Shannon-Wiener diversity indices were calculated with VDJtools v1.0.0. To reduce sampling bias, subsequent analyses other than the diversity analysis used only the 250 most abundant clonotypes in each sample. TCRdb applied fastp at Q25 and MiXCR to the public reads, then kept only in-frame beta chains. One record per CDR3 amino acid sequence lists the most common genes and DNA. The V and J calls and clone size are TCRdb's, not the authors'. The sample table shows tens of thousands of distinct CDR3 sequences, and roughly 70% are seen once. Around two fifths of the sample lies in the top ten.

Overall results and qualifications from the work: Compared with blood, tumors had a significantly larger share of the repertoire taken up by the top 250 clones (p = 0.039). Consistent with antigen-driven expansion, pairs of tumor regions showed higher repertoire overlap (mean roughly 36%) than either tumor-adjacent pairs (about 17%) or tumor-blood pairs (roughly 14%). Only the TCR beta chain was sequenced, so true repertoire diversity is likely underestimated because unpaired alpha chains were not captured. Comparison of CD4+ and CD8+ T cell repertoires was precluded by the use of bulk unsorted samples. Only about 8-24% of top clones were present in all five regions of a tumor, suggesting spatial heterogeneity of tumor-infiltrating T cells. With just a few patients in the study, the authors point out that the findings should be validated in a larger study.

The rearranged chain carries TRBV30 and TRBJ2-7; a tentative D call is TRBD2 (6 bases match). Input material: liver tumor tissue from sampling region 1. The sample's cell subset or site label is to be understood as: tumor region T1, superior pole. This clonotype was obtained from a man aged 40-49 years with primary liver carcinoma and hepatitis B virus infection. The CDR3 in this case is CASASDPYEQYF. The DNA sequence reads TGTGCCTCGGCTAGCGACCCCTACGAGCAGTACTTC. The CDR3, completed at both ends by the reference TRBV30 and TRBJ2-7 genes, gives the full variable domain SQTIHQWPATLVQPVGSPLSLECTVEGTSNPNLYWYRQAAGRGLQLLFYSVGIGQISSEVPQNLSASRPQDRQFILSSKKLLLSDSGFYLCASASDPYEQYFGPGTRLTVT.